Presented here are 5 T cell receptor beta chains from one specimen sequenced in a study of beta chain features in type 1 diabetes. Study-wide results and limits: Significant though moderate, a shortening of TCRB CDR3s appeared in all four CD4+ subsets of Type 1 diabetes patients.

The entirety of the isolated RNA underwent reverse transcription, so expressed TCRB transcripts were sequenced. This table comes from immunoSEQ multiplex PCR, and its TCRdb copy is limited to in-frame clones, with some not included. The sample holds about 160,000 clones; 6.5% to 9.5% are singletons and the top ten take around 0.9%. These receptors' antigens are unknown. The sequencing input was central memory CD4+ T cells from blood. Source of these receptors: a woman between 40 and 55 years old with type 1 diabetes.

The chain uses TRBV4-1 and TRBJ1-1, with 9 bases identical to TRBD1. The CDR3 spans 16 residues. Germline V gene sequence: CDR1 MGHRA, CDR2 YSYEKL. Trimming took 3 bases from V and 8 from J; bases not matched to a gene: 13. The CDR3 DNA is TGCGCCAGCAGCCACCACTCGACAGGGGGTAGGTCCGAAGCTTTCTTT. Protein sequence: CASSHHSTGGRSEAFF.

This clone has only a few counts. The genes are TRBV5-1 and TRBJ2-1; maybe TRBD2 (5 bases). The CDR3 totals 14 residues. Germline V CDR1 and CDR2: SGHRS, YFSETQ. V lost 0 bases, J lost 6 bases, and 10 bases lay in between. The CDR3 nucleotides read TGCGCCAGCAGCTTGGCGGGGAGCTCCAATGAGCAGTTCTTC. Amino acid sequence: CASSLAGSSNEQFF.

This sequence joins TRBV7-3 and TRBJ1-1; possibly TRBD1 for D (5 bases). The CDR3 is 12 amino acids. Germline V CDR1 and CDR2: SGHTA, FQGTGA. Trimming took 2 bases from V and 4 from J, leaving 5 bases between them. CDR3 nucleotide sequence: TGTGCCAGCAGCTTAGACAGCACTGAAGCTTTCTTT. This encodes CASSLDSTEAFF.

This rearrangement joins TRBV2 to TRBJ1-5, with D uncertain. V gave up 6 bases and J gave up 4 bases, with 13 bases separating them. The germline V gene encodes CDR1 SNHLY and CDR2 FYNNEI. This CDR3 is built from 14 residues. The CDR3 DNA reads TGTGCCAGCAGCCCAGCTGGGCAAAATCAGCCCCAGCATTTT. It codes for CASSPAGQNQPQHF.

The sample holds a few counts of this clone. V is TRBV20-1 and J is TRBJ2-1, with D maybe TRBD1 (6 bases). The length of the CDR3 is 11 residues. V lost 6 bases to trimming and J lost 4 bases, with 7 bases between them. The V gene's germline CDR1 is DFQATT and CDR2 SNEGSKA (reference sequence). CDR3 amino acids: CSATGYNEQFF. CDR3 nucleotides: TGCAGTGCAACAGGGTACAATGAGCAGTTCTTC.